This TCR beta chain stems from a study of CXCR3-negative and CXCR3-positive naive CD8 T cells. Overall study: Every library held about 1.5 +/- 0.3 million TRB reads, and the total came to 130 million to 150 million.

Germline V gives CDR1 DFQATT, CDR2 SNEGSKA (reference sequence). The CDR3 length is 13 residues. About this clonotype: Its antigen is currently unknown.

Findings of the study overall: TRB CDR3 properties served as the basis for inferring TCR strength, and surface CD5 was comparable between naive subsets. With respect to TRBV-TRBJ usage, naive CXCR3-negative and CXCR3-positive cells were similar; memory differed. Most assays used freshly isolated PBMCs, as cryopreservation partially reduced CXCR3.

UMI labels and 5' RACE were used to prepare the TRB cDNA libraries. TCRdb reworked the 5' RACE reads into one entry per CDR3 protein, no DNA. The repertoire table contains 50,000 to 65,000 distinct CDR3 sequences. This chain connects TRBV20-1 to TRBJ2-7; TCRdb's D call of TRBD2 is untestable without DNA. The sequencing input was memory CD8+ T cells from blood. The clonotype was recovered from a human donor in good health. Some clones in this sample may be carry-over from other donors' samples. CDR3: CSAIAGDLYEQYF.